Listed below are T cell receptor beta chains from one sample, sequenced in a study of blood T cell repertoires in COVID-19. The protocol was immunoSEQ multiplex PCR, while the TCRdb copy is restricted to in-frame clones and leaves out a portion. The sample lists more than 300,000 clones; 87% were seen once. Sequenced: peripheral blood. These receptor sequences come from a woman aged 25-40 years with COVID-19, enrolled during active disease. CDR3s include the opening cysteine and the closing phenylalanine or tryptophan. The D gene is left open where the match is weak. The size of a clone is reported for some rows only, either as once, few or many, or as a class for expanded clones.

J	size	D	V	DNA	CDR3
TRBJ2-4	.	TRBD2	TRBV2	TGTGCCAGCAGTAAACTAGCGGGAGGGGACATTCAGTACTTC	CASSKLAGGDIQYF
TRBJ1-3	.	.	TRBV6-5	TGTGCCAGCAGCTGGGGACACAACTCTGGAAACACCATATATTTT	CASSWGHNSGNTIYF
TRBJ1-2	.	TRBD1	TRBV18	TGTGCCAGCTCACCGCTAACAGGGGTGAACTATGGCTACACCTTC	CASSPLTGVNYGYTF
TRBJ2-3	.	.	TRBV29-1	TGCAGCGTTGGAGAGGCTAGCACAGATACGCAGTATTTT	CSVGEASTDTQYF
TRBJ1-4	.	TRBD1	TRBV2	TGTGCCAGCAGTGGTAGCGGGACAGGGGTTGAAAAACTGTTTTTT	CASSGSGTGVEKLFF
TRBJ2-5	.	TRBD1	TRBV18	TGTGCCAGCTCGCTAAACAGGGGCCCTCAAGAGACCCAGTACTTC	CASSLNRGPQETQYF
TRBJ2-7	.	.	TRBV7-2	TGTGCCAGCAGCTTCGACAGGCACTACGAGCAGTACTTC	CASSFDRHYEQYF
TRBJ2-7	few	.	TRBV7-9	TGTGCCAGCAGCCCCTATCCCTCCTACGAGCAGTACTTC	CASSPYPSYEQYF
TRBJ2-2	.	.	TRBV21-1	TGTGCCAGCAGCAAAAAAAAGGCCAGGGCTAACACCGGGGAGCTGTTTTTT	CASSKKKARANTGELFF
TRBJ2-3	.	.	TRBV21-1	.	CASSKWGPGTDTQYF
TRBJ2-5	.	.	TRBV5-1	TGCGCCAGCAGGGGTGGGTTGTTAAGGGAGGAGACCCAGTACTTC	CASRGGLLREETQYF
TRBJ1-1	.	.	TRBV10-3	TGTGCCATCAGTGGAGAGACAGTTGAAGCTTTCTTT	CAISGETVEAFF
TRBJ2-7	few	.	TRBV30	TGTGCCTGTAAGCGGACTCTCTCCTACGAGCAGTACTTC	CACKRTLSYEQYF
TRBJ2-3	.	TRBD2	TRBV10-3	TGTGCCATCAGCCAGACTAGCGGGAACACAGATACGCAGTATTTT	CAISQTSGNTDTQYF
TRBJ2-5	.	TRBD2	TRBV7-8	TGTGCCAGCAGCTTATCCGGACTAGCGGGGGGGGGACAAGAGACCCAGTACTTC	CASSLSGLAGGGQETQYF
TRBJ1-5	.	TRBD1	TRBV7-8	TGTGCCAGCAGCACAGGGGGCGGCAATCAGCCCCAGCATTTT	CASSTGGGNQPQHF
TRBJ2-3	.	TRBD2	TRBV14	TGTGCCAGCAGCCAAGCGGGAGGCGGCACAGATACGCAGTATTTT	CASSQAGGGTDTQYF
TRBJ2-3	.	.	TRBV4-1	TGCGCCAGCAGCCAACAGGCCGAAACACTCACAGATACGCAGTATTTT	CASSQQAETLTDTQYF
TRBJ2-7	.	.	TRBV1	TGCACCAGCAGCCAAGGTGGGCAGGGGCGGAAAGATTCCTACGAGCAGTACTTC	CTSSQGGQGRKDSYEQYF
TRBJ2-3	.	.	TRBV4-3	TGCGCCAGCAGCCAAGATGACGGGGGCACAGATACGCAGTATTTT	CASSQDDGGTDTQYF
TRBJ2-5	.	TRBD1	TRBV28	TGTGCCAGCAGTCAAGGGACAGCACAAGAGACCCAGTACTTC	CASSQGTAQETQYF
TRBJ1-2	.	.	TRBV19	TGTGCCAGTAGTATTACTCCGGGAGGAAACTATGGCTACACCTTC	CASSITPGGNYGYTF
TRBJ2-3	.	TRBD2	TRBV14	TGTGCCAGCAGCCAAGCGGGAGGAGATACGCAGTATTTT	CASSQAGGDTQYF
TRBJ2-1	.	TRBD2	TRBV27	TGTGCCAGCAGTCTCGGGAGGGCGGGTGAGCAGTTCTTC	CASSLGRAGEQFF
TRBJ1-2	.	TRBD1	TRBV29-1	TGCAGCGGGCTACAGGGGGTCTATGGCTACACCTTC	CSGLQGVYGYTF
TRBJ1-1	.	.	TRBV18	TGTGCCAGCTCACCAACCGGGAACACTGAAGCTTTCTTT	CASSPTGNTEAFF
TRBJ2-4	.	TRBD1	TRBV28	TGTGCCAGCAGTGACCGGGACAGAAAAAACATTCAGTACTTC	CASSDRDRKNIQYF
TRBJ2-1	.	.	TRBV24-1	TGTGCCACCAGTGACAGGGGGGTGACTAATGAGCAGTTCTTC	CATSDRGVTNEQFF
TRBJ1-2	.	TRBD1	TRBV10-3	TGTGCCATCAGCCCTGGGGGACAGACGTATGGCTACACCTTC	CAISPGGQTYGYTF
TRBJ2-1	.	TRBD2	TRBV11-2	TGTGCCAGCAGCTGGGGGACTAGCGGATACAATGAGCAGTTCTTC	CASSWGTSGYNEQFF
TRBJ1-2	.	.	TRBV5-1	TGCGCCAGCAGCTTGGATTCTATTTCCAACTATGGCTACACCTTC	CASSLDSISNYGYTF
TRBJ2-1	.	.	TRBV3-1/TRBV3-2	TGTGCCAGCAGCCAAACAGTCAATGAGCAGTTCTTC	CASSQTVNEQFF
TRBJ2-2	.	TRBD2	TRBV6-5	TGTGCCAGCAGTTACTCACCTAGCGGAGGCACCGGGGAGCTGTTTTTT	CASSYSPSGGTGELFF
TRBJ1-1	.	.	TRBV4-1	TGCGCCACCCAGGGGACCACTGAAGCTTTCTTT	CATQGTTEAFF
TRBJ1-5	.	TRBD1	TRBV7-9	TGTGCCAGCAGCTTAGACGGGACAGGGAACAATCAGCCCCAGCATTTT	CASSLDGTGNNQPQHF